Given below is one T cell receptor beta chain in context. Clones were sequenced by immunoSEQ multiplex PCR, and TCRdb holds only the in-frame ones, with some missing. The data contain 110,000 to 150,000 clones, approximately 78% of them singletons. This entry is derived from a study of blood T cell repertoires in COVID-19. Per the germline V gene, CDR1 is SGHKS and CDR2 is YYEKEE (reference sequence). V was trimmed by 4 bases and J by 0 bases, leaving 12 bases between them. The CDR3 is made up of 15 amino acids. Sequenced sample: peripheral blood. The chain links TRBV5-5 to TRBJ2-3; D possibly corresponds to TRBD2 (6 bases). The sequence was obtained from a woman aged 80 or over with acute or convalescent COVID-19. The CDR3 region has the DNA TGTGCCAGCAGCGCCCGGACTACCAGCACAGATACGCAGTATTTT. Translation gives CASSARTTSTDTQYF.